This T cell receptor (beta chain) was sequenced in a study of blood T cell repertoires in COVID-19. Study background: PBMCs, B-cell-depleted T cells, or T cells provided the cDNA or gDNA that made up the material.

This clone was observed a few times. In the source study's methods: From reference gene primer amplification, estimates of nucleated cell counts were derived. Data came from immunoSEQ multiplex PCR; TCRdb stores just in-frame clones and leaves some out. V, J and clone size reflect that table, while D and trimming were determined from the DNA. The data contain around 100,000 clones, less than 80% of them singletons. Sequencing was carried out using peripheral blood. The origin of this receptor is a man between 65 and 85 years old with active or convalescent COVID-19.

DNA of the CDR3: TGTGCCAGTAGTGGAAGACAGGGGAATTCACCCCTCCACTTT. Protein sequence: CASSGRQGNSPLHF. The chain joins TRBV19 to TRBJ1-6; TRBD1 aligns across 8 bases. The germline V gene encodes CDR1 LNHDA and CDR2 SQIVND (reference sequence). This CDR3 comprises 14 residues. Trimming took 5 bases from V and 7 from J; bases not matched to a gene: 4.